The next 4 T cell receptor beta chains were all read from a single sample in a study of shared clonotypes between healthy human individuals. This table comes from immunoSEQ multiplex PCR, and its TCRdb copy is limited to in-frame clones, with some not included. The sample comprises millions of clones, roughly 95% of which are singletons, and around 1.1% rests with the top ten. CD8 cells classed as naive were CD45RO-negative and positively selected for CCR7, excluding terminally differentiated effector memory CD45RA+ cells. Sequenced material: naive CD8+ T cells sorted from blood. The receptors were sampled from a man between 18 and 35 years old in good health.

This chain uses TRBV19 with TRBJ1-5; unclear D gene. From germline, CDR1 is LNHDA and CDR2 SQIVND (reference sequence). The CDR3 is 16 amino acids. The V end lost 2 bases, the J end lost 4 bases, and 15 bases lay between the germline ends. The CDR3 here is CASSIFPLGSNQPQHF. The CDR3 DNA follows: TGTGCCAGTAGTATATTTCCCCTCGGGAGTAATCAGCCCCAGCATTTT.

The chain combines TRBV13 with TRBJ2-2; D may be TRBD1 or TRBD2 (5 bases each). V was pared by 5 bases and J by 4 bases, with 14 bases between. CDR3 length equals 15 residues. Germline CDR1 PRHDT, CDR2 FYEKMQ (reference sequence). CDR3 coding DNA: TGTGCCAGCAGCCACCGGGACCTCCGCACCGGGGAGCTGTTTTTT. As protein: CASSHRDLRTGELFF.

V and J are TRBV11-2 and TRBJ1-4; 7 bases align to TRBD1. Germline loops: CDR1 SGHAT, CDR2 FQNNGV. The trim removed 5 bases at V and 8 bases at J, leaving 8 bases unmatched. The CDR3 sequence is 14 residues long. CDR3 sequence: CASSPTGQIEKLFF. In DNA, the CDR3 is TGTGCCAGCAGCCCAACGGGACAGATAGAAAAACTGTTTTTT.

The rearrangement joins TRBV6-5 to TRBJ2-7, with 9 bases matching TRBD2. The germline V gene encodes CDR1 MNHEY and CDR2 SVGAGI. This CDR3 spans 15 amino acids. Trimming took 7 bases from V and 2 from J; bases not matched to a gene: 9. The CDR3 coding sequence is TGTGCCAGCACCCCCGGCGTAGCGGGGGCCTACGAGCAGTACTTC. Protein product: CASTPGVAGAYEQYF.